The 25 T cell receptor beta chains given below trace back to one sample, sequenced in a study of neoadjuvant anti-PD-1 for oral cavity cancer. Sequencing used immunoSEQ multiplex PCR; TCRdb keeps in-frame clones, though not all of them. Of around 70,000 clones in the sample, approximately 81% were seen once. Specified time point: after neoadjuvant nivolumab, at surgical resection. This sample comprised PBMCs, obtained after nivolumab (anti-PD-1) treatment. These receptors were obtained from a person aged 35-80 years with oral cavity squamous cell carcinoma.

The chain joins TRBV30 to TRBJ2-3; D gene unclear. This CDR3 spans 13 amino acids. Germline values: CDR1 GTSNPN, CDR2 SVGIG (reference sequence). V lost 0 bases and J 5 bases, leaving 9 bases between the germline ends. The DNA for the CDR3 is TGTGCCTGGAGTGTCCCGGTGGGAGATACGCAGTATTTT. It codes for CAWSVPVGDTQYF.

This chain links TRBV18 with TRBJ2-7, with 7 positions matching TRBD2. Germline V gene lookup returns CDR1 KGHSH and CDR2 LQKENI. CDR3 length: 15 residues. The ends lost 0 bases at V and 5 bases at J; junction bases unmatched: 7. The CDR3 DNA reads as TGTGCCAGCTCACCACCGGTCGGGGGAGGGGACGAGCAGTACTTC. It codes for CASSPPVGGGDEQYF. Drawing the rest from reference TRBV18 and TRBJ2-7, the complete variable domain is NAGVMQNPRHLVRRRGQEARLRCSPMKGHSHVYWYRQLPEEGLKFMVYLQKENIIDESGMPKERFSAEFPKEGPSILRIQQVVRGDSAAYFCASSPPVGGGDEQYFGPGTRLTVT.

The chain joins TRBV6-1 to TRBJ2-5, with TRBD2 as a possible D gene (5 bases). CDR1 and CDR2 from the germline V gene are MNHNS and SASEGT. This CDR3 has 11 amino acids. The V end lost 7 bases, the J end lost 7 bases, and 10 bases lay between the germline ends. CDR3 sequence: CASIEGGTQYF. The CDR3 coding sequence is TGTGCCAGCATAGAAGGAGGGACCCAGTACTTC.

V and J are TRBV9 and TRBJ2-7; 9 bases align to TRBD2. The CDR3 is 16 amino acids. Per germline, CDR1 SGDLS and CDR2 YYNGEE. With V trimmed by 3 bases and J by 5 bases, 12 bases remained unmatched. The CDR3, as DNA: TGTGCCAGCAGCGGCGGGAGGGCTCTTGATTCAGACGAGCAGTACTTC. This translates into CASSGGRALDSDEQYF.

The CDR3 DNA sequence: TGTGCCAGCAGCCCAACCGGAAGCGGGTTCAGCACAGATACGCAGTATTTT. Translation: CASSPTGSGFSTDTQYF. The chain combines TRBV5-4 with TRBJ2-3; D is perhaps TRBD2 (6 bases). The CDR3 covers 17 residues. V lost 4 bases and J 0 bases, leaving 18 bases between the germline ends. CDR1 is SGHNT and CDR2 is YYREEE in the germline V gene (reference sequence).

This clone was seen a single time. The CDR3 protein is CASSQAHRGAYGYTF. The CDR3, as DNA: TGCGCCAGCAGCCAAGCCCACAGGGGTGCCTATGGCTACACCTTC. This chain connects TRBV4-1 to TRBJ1-2; 7 bases are shared with TRBD1. Germline V lookup: CDR1 MGHRA, CDR2 YSYEKL. The ends lost 1 base at V and 4 bases at J; junction bases unmatched: 6. The CDR3 consists of 15 residues.

The rearrangement joins TRBV9 to TRBJ2-7, with 8 positions matching TRBD2. The CDR3 has 19 amino acids. The germline gives CDR1 SGDLS, CDR2 YYNGEE. The V segment lost 0 bases and the J segment 2 bases; nucleotides outside the gene matches: 16. The CDR3 protein is CASSVGDPRGTSFPYEQYF. Here the CDR3 DNA reads TGTGCCAGCAGCGTAGGGGACCCACGCGGGACTAGTTTCCCCTACGAGCAGTACTTC.

Many counts were recorded for this clone. J is TRBJ1-3 and V is TRBV4-2, with D perhaps matching TRBD1 (5 bases). The germline V gene has CDR1 LGHNA and CDR2 YNFKEQ. The CDR3 has 17 amino acids. V shed 0 bases and J shed 3 bases, with 15 bases lying between them. The CDR3 protein is CASSQDPEGQGGNTIYF. The CDR3 DNA reads TGTGCCAGCAGCCAAGATCCCGAAGGGCAGGGTGGAAACACCATATATTTT.

V is TRBV5-4 and J is TRBJ2-3; possibly TRBD2 for D (6 bases). Germline values: CDR1 SGHNT, CDR2 YYREEE (reference sequence). Trimming took off 0 bases at V and 2 bases at J, with 13 bases between the two ends. CDR3 length: 16 amino acids. CDR3: CASSLDTTRPTDTQYF. DNA for the CDR3: TGTGCCAGCAGCTTGGATACGACTAGACCCACAGATACGCAGTATTTT.

This clone was detected only once. The chain carries TRBV2 and TRBJ1-2, with TRBD1 matching 12 bases. CDR1 and CDR2 (germline): SNHLY, FYNNEI. The V gene end was trimmed by 6 bases and the J gene end by 8 bases; junction bases not matched to a gene: 10. This CDR3 is 15 amino acids long. CDR3 coding DNA: TGTGCCAGCAGGGCCGGGGACAGGGGGCCTCGAGGCTACACCTTC. It yields the protein CASRAGDRGPRGYTF.

The gene calls are TRBV2 and TRBJ2-5; 11 nucleotides align to TRBD2. Germline V lookup: CDR1 SNHLY, CDR2 FYNNEI. CDR3 length equals 15 residues. The trim removed 1 base at V and 5 bases at J, leaving 3 bases unmatched. CDR3 nucleotides: TGTGCCAGCAGTGAAGGCTCTAGCGGGAGGGAGACCCAGTACTTC. Amino acid sequence: CASSEGSSGRETQYF. The variable domain in full, completed from reference TRBV2 and TRBJ2-5, reads EPEVTQTPSHQVTQMGQEVILRCVPISNHLYFYWYRQILGQKVEFLVSFYNNEISEKSEIFDDQFSVERPDGSNFTLKIRSTKLEDSAMYFCASSEGSSGRETQYFGPGTRLLVL.

This clone was detected ten times or more. This chain connects TRBV6-5 to TRBJ2-7, with TRBD2 identical over 15 bases. Trimming at V came to 5 bases and at J to 4 bases, leaving 3 bases not matched to a gene. Germline V gene lookup returns CDR1 MNHEY and CDR2 SVGAGI. There are 15 residues in the CDR3. CDR3 residues: CASSGTSGRRYEQYF. Here the CDR3 DNA reads TGTGCCAGCAGTGGGACTAGCGGGAGGAGGTACGAGCAGTACTTC.

The CDR3 reads CASGLSPGGSGELFF. CDR3 bases: TGTGCTAGTGGTTTGTCCCCAGGGGGCTCAGGGGAGCTGTTTTTT. This chain connects TRBV12-5 to TRBJ2-2; 8 bases fit TRBD1. Trimming at V came to 2 bases and at J to 8 bases, leaving 7 bases not matched to a gene. The CDR3 has 15 amino acids. The V gene's germline CDR1 is LGHNT and CDR2 FRNRAP.

The V gene is TRBV19, the J gene TRBJ2-3, with 7 bases matching TRBD2. This CDR3 contains 13 residues. Germline V gives CDR1 LNHDA, CDR2 SQIVND (reference sequence). With 10 bases clipped from V and 2 bases from J, the junction kept 6 bases outside the gene matches. The CDR3 nucleotides read TGTGCCACCCGGGACTATCTCACAGATACGCAGTATTTT. Translated, it gives CATRDYLTDTQYF.

This sequence joins TRBV4-2 and TRBJ2-6; D is unclear. The CDR3 contains 17 residues. Germline V gene sequence: CDR1 LGHNA, CDR2 YNFKEQ. V was pared by 0 bases and J by 0 bases, with 9 bases between. The CDR3 nucleotides are TGTGCCAGCAGCCAAGAGCCCCGCGGCTCTGGGGCCAACGTCCTGACTTTC. Its protein product is CASSQEPRGSGANVLTF.

The chain carries TRBV6-5 and TRBJ1-4; D is unresolved. The CDR3 spans 13 residues. V lost 0 bases to trimming and J lost 7 bases, with 6 bases between them. The germline V gene has CDR1 MNHEY and CDR2 SVGAGI. In DNA, the CDR3 is TGTGCCAGCAGTTACTCGGAGGGTGAAAAACTGTTTTTT. Protein: CASSYSEGEKLFF.

The V call is TRBV27, the J call TRBJ1-1, with 8 bases aligning to TRBD1. The germline gives CDR1 MNHEY, CDR2 SMNVEV (reference sequence). The CDR3 covers 14 residues. The junction had 4 bases not matched to a gene; V was cut back by 6 bases and J by 1 base. Written as DNA, the CDR3 is TGTGCCAGCAGGGGGGGGACAGGGAACACTGAAGCTTTCTTT. Its protein product is CASRGGTGNTEAFF.

The CDR3, as DNA: TGTGCCAGCAGCTTCCAGGGTACGGCCACCGGGGAGCTGTTTTTT. It is translated as CASSFQGTATGELFF. The rearrangement uses TRBV7-3 and TRBJ2-2; tentatively, D is TRBD1 (5 bases). Trimming pared 3 bases from V and 4 bases from J, leaving 12 bases between. This CDR3 has 15 residues. Germline CDR1 SGHTA, CDR2 FQGTGA.

The chain carries TRBV10-2 and TRBJ1-2, with D perhaps TRBD1 (5 bases). Germline CDR1 WSHSY, CDR2 SAAADI. V was pared by 6 bases and J by 4 bases, with 12 bases between. This CDR3 is built from 13 residues. As DNA, the CDR3 is TGCGCCAGCAGCTCGGGACCGGTCTATGGCTACACCTTC. Its translation: CASSSGPVYGYTF.

The chain recombines TRBV7-6 with TRBJ2-5; 7 bases align to TRBD1. This CDR3 has 16 amino acids. The V segment lost 5 bases and the J segment 2 bases; nucleotides outside the gene matches: 11. Germline CDR1 reads SGHVS; CDR2 reads FNYEAQ. The CDR3 DNA is TGTGCCAGCAGCCCACGGGGCCCGGGACAGCAAGAGACCCAGTACTTC. As protein: CASSPRGPGQQETQYF.

The chain joins TRBV7-8 to TRBJ2-5; D is possibly TRBD1 (5 bases). V lost 2 bases to trimming and J lost 1 base, with 11 bases between them. The CDR3 extends over 15 amino acids. Germline V lookup: CDR1 SGHVS, CDR2 FQNEAQ. DNA for the CDR3: TGTGCCAGCAGCTTATTGCAGGGCCGCCAAGAGACCCAGTACTTC. Protein sequence: CASSLLQGRQETQYF.

This rearrangement joins TRBV2 to TRBJ1-1; 7 positions match TRBD1. The germline V gene encodes CDR1 SNHLY and CDR2 FYNNEI. With 5 bases clipped from V and 0 bases from J, the junction kept 3 bases outside the gene matches. The CDR3 spans 14 residues. CDR3 sequence (DNA): TGTGCCAGCAGTCGGGACAGTATGAACACTGAAGCTTTCTTT. It encodes CASSRDSMNTEAFF.

The chain combines TRBV27 with TRBJ2-7; 13 bases are a match to TRBD2. Germline V gene data show CDR1 as MNHEY and CDR2 as SMNVEV (reference sequence). The CDR3 length is 18 residues. Trimming removed 3 bases from V and 6 bases from J; junction bases left unmatched: 14. The CDR3 loop is CASSFPGTSGTPWAEQYF. Written as DNA, the CDR3 is TGTGCCAGCAGTTTCCCCGGGACTAGCGGGACCCCCTGGGCCGAGCAGTACTTC.

The rearrangement joins TRBV13 to TRBJ1-2, with 9 positions matching TRBD1. The germline CDR1 and CDR2 sequences are PRHDT and FYEKMQ (reference sequence). The V and J ends lost 5 bases and 2 bases, in that order; junction bases with no gene match: 6. The CDR3 consists of 15 residues. The CDR3 DNA is TGTGCCAGCAGCGCCTACAGGGGGCAGAACTATGGCTACACCTTC. This gives the protein CASSAYRGQNYGYTF.

V is TRBV27 and J is TRBJ1-3; D call uncertain. The germline V gene has CDR1 MNHEY and CDR2 SMNVEV (reference sequence). This CDR3 contains 13 residues. V lost 6 bases and J 0 bases, leaving 6 bases between the germline ends. As DNA, the CDR3 is TGTGCCAGCAGGTTTAGCTCTGGAAACACCATATATTTT. Translating it yields CASRFSSGNTIYF.